This TCR beta chain was retrieved from a study of blood T cell repertoires in COVID-19. Across the study: COVID-19 samples, acute and convalescent, were from the United States, Italy and Spain. Sources were T cells, B-cell-depleted T cells, or PBMCs; the material itself was cDNA or gDNA.

In the study's own analysis: Quantification of nucleated cells was approximated via reference gene primer amplification. TCRdb's copy holds only in-frame clones and misses some; the assay was immunoSEQ multiplex PCR. V and J calls and clone size are copied from that table; D and trimming were computed from the DNA. Altogether some 200,000 clones are present, about nine tenths being singletons, with the ten largest covering 2% to 2.5%. The source material was PBMCs or T cells enriched from blood (not recorded which). This clonotype was obtained from a woman younger than 45 who had recovered from COVID-19.

The CDR3 nucleotides read TGTGCCAGCAGGGGCCAGGGGGCAAACACTGAAGCTTTCTTT. Protein: CASRGQGANTEAFF. The rearrangement uses TRBV6-5 and TRBJ1-1; 8 nucleotides match TRBD1. Germline lookup yields CDR1 MNHEY and CDR2 SVGAGI. This CDR3 has 14 amino acids. J was trimmed by 2 bases and V by 6 bases; bases with no gene match: 5.